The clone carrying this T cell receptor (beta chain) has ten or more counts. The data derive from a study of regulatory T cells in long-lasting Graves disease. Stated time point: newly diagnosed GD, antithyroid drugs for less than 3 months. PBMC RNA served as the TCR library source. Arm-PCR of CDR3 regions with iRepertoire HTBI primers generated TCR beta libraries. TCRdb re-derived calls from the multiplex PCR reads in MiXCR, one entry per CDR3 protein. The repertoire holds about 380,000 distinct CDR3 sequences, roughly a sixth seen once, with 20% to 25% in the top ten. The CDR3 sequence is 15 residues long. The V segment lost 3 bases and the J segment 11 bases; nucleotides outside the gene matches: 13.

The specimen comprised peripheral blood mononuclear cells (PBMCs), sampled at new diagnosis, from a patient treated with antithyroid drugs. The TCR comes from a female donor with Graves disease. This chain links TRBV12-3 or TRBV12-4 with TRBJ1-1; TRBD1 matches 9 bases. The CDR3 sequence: CASSLELRQGVAAFF. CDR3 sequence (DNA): TGTGCCAGCAGTTTGGAACTCCGACAGGGGGTGGCGGCTTTCTTT.